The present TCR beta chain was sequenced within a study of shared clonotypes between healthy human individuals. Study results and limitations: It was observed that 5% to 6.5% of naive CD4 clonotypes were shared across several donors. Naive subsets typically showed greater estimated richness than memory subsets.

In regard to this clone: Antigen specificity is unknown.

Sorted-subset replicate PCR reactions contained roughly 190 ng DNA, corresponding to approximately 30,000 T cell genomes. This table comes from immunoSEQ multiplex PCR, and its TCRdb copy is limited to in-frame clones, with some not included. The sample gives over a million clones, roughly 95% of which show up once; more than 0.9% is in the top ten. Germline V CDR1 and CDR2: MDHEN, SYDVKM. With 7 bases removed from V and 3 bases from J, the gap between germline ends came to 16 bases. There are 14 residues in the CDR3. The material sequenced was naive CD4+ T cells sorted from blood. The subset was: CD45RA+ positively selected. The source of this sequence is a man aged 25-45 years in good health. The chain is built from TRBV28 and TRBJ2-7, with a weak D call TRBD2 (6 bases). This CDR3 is CASTLTGTHYEQYF. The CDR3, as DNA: TGTGCCAGCACCTTAACCGGGACTCACTACGAGCAGTACTTC. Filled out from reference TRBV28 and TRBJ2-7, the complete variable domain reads DVKVTQSSRYLVKRTGEKVFLECVQDMDHENMFWYRQDPGLGLRLIYFSYDVKMKEKGDIPEGYSVSREKKERFSLILESASTNQTSMYLCASTLTGTHYEQYFGPGTRLTVT.